These 10 T cell receptor beta chains originate from one sample sequenced in a study of cytomegalovirus exposure and HLA in healthy donors. The PCR employed 60 Vbeta primers together with 13 Jbeta primers. Generated by immunoSEQ multiplex PCR, the TCRdb table keeps only in-frame clones and is missing some. The sample carries fewer than 250,000 clones, approximately 82% recorded once. The sample taken for sequencing was PBMCs. Source of these receptors: a man in his late teens or twenties in good health and CMV-seronegative.

V is TRBV6-6 and J is TRBJ2-1, with 7 bases lining up with TRBD2. Germline V gene sequence: CDR1 MNHNY, CDR2 SVGAGI (reference sequence). The CDR3 runs 15 residues. V lost 6 bases, J lost 7 bases, and 12 bases stayed unmatched. CDR3 in amino acids: CASRLPGLSQNEQFF. The CDR3 nucleotides are TGTGCCAGCAGGCTTCCGGGACTATCACAGAATGAGCAGTTCTTC.

The chain has TRBV6-6 and TRBJ2-5; possibly TRBD2 for D (6 bases). This CDR3 is built from 11 residues. Trimming cost V 5 bases and J 5 bases, with 6 bases left between them. Looked up from germline, CDR1 is MNHNY and CDR2 is SVGAGI (reference sequence). The CDR3 is CASSRGETQYF. The CDR3 nucleotides read TGTGCCAGCAGTCGGGGGGAGACCCAGTACTTC.

In its sample, this clone was seen a few times. The J gene is TRBJ1-3, the V gene TRBV14; D is possibly TRBD1 (5 bases). CDR3 length: 15 residues. CDR1 is SGHDN and CDR2 is FVKESK in the germline V gene. V shed 0 bases and J shed 6 bases, with 12 bases lying between them. CDR3 in amino acids: CASSQETTATNTIYF. The CDR3 DNA follows: TGTGCCAGCAGCCAAGAGACGACAGCAACAAACACCATATATTTT.

The rearrangement joins TRBV18 to TRBJ1-1, with TRBD1 identical over 8 bases. The CDR3 has 14 amino acids. CDR1 and CDR2 from the germline V gene are KGHSH and LQKENI. Trimming took 8 bases from V and 0 from J; bases not matched to a gene: 5. This chain's CDR3 is CASRGQGMNTEAFF. The CDR3 nucleotides are TGTGCCAGCCGTGGACAGGGTATGAACACTGAAGCTTTCTTT.

A single count supports this clone. The rearrangement joins TRBV25-1 to TRBJ2-1; tentative D call: TRBD2 (6 bases). CDR3 length equals 15 residues. V lost 4 bases and J lost 5, with 15 bases in between. The germline gives CDR1 MGHDK, CDR2 SYGVNS. The CDR3 reads CASSASGTFHNEQFF. DNA for the CDR3: TGTGCCAGCAGTGCCTCCGGGACTTTTCACAATGAGCAGTTCTTC.

The chain joins TRBV20-1 to TRBJ2-3, with D unclear. V was clipped by 3 bases and J by 8 bases, with 9 bases between them. This CDR3 spans 11 amino acids. Germline CDR1 DFQATT, CDR2 SNEGSKA (reference sequence). Here the CDR3 reads CSASLIATQYF. The DNA of the CDR3 is TGCAGTGCTAGCCTGATAGCTACGCAGTATTTT.

This chain links TRBV5-1 with TRBJ1-4, with D maybe TRBD1 (5 bases). The CDR3 spans 14 residues. The germline V and J ends were trimmed by 6 bases and 5 bases, with 14 bases remaining between them. Per the germline V gene, CDR1 is SGHRS and CDR2 is YFSETQ. CDR3 sequence (DNA): TGCGCCAGCATGGTAGGGGCCAGCAATGAAAAACTGTTTTTT. Translating it yields CASMVGASNEKLFF.

The rearrangement links TRBV4-1 to TRBJ2-7, with no clear D. Between the trimmed V and J ends, which lost 4 bases and 2 bases, there was a span of 15 bases. Germline V gene lookup returns CDR1 MGHRA and CDR2 YSYEKL. This CDR3 has 15 residues. CDR3 loop: CASSPSDVNPYEQYF. The CDR3 DNA reads as TGCGCCAGCAGCCCGAGCGACGTGAACCCCTACGAGCAGTACTTC.

V gene TRBV28 combines with J gene TRBJ2-7; the match to TRBD1 covers 9 bases. Germline lookup yields CDR1 MDHEN and CDR2 SYDVKM. V was clipped by 6 bases and J by 5 bases; unmatched bases: 5. The CDR3 totals 13 residues. The CDR3 nucleotides read TGTGCCAGCAGCGGACAGGGGCGGGACGAGCAGTACTTC. It is translated as CASSGQGRDEQYF.

The chain couples TRBV7-6 to TRBJ2-7, with 14 bases identical to TRBD2. V lost 5 bases, J lost 7 bases, and 7 bases stayed unmatched. Looked up from germline, CDR1 is SGHVS and CDR2 is FNYEAQ. The CDR3 runs 15 residues. DNA for the CDR3: TGTGCCAGCAGCCGATCCGGGACTAGCGGGAGTGAGCAGTACTTC. This encodes CASSRSGTSGSEQYF.